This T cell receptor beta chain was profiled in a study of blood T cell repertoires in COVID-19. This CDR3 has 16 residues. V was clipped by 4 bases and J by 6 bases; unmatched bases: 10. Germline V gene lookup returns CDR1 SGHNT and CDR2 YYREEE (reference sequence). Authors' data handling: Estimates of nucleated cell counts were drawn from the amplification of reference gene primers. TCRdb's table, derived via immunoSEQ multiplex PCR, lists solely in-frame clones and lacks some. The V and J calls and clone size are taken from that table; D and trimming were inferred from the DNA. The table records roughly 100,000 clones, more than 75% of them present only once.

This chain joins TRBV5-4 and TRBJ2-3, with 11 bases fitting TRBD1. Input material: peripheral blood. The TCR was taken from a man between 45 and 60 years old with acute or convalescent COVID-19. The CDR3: CASSQPGTGGEDTQYF. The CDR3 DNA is TGTGCCAGCAGCCAACCAGGGACAGGGGGGGAGGATACGCAGTATTTT.